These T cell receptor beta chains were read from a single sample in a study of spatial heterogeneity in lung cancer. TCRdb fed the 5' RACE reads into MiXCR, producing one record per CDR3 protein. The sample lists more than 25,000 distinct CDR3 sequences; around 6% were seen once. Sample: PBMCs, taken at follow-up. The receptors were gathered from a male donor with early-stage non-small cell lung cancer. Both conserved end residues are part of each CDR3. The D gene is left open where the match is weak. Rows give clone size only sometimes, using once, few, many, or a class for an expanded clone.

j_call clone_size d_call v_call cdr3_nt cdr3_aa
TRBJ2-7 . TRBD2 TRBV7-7 TGTGCTAGCAGTACCGGCCCCGGGGAGGGCCTCTACGAGCAGTACTTC CASSTGPGEGLYEQYF
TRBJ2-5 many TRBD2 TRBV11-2 TGTGCCAGCAGCTTAGATGGCAGCGGGGGGCCGAATTCCGACTTC CASSLDGSGGPNSDF
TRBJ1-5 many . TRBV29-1 TGCAGCGTTGGAGGTTGGGGCAATCAGCCCCAGCATTTT CSVGGWGNQPQHF
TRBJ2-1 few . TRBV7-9 TGTGCCAGCAGCCCTCCTCTTTACAATGAGCAGTTCTTC CASSPPLYNEQFF
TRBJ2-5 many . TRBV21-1 TGTGCCAGCAGCAAGTGGGTTAACCGAGAGACCCAGTACTTC CASSKWVNRETQYF
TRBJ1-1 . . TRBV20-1 TGCAGTGTTATGCTGAACACTGAAGCTTTCTTT CSVMLNTEAFF
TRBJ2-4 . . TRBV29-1 TGCAGCGTTGAAGTACAGAAAATAGCCAAAAACATTCAGTACTTC CSVEVQKIAKNIQYF
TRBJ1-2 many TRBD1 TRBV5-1 TGCGCCAGCAGCATCACCCGGGACAGCTATGGCTACACCTTC CASSITRDSYGYTF
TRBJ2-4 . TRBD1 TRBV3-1 TGTGCCAGCAGCCAACGACAGGGGGGACTAGCCAAAAACATTCAGTACTTC CASSQRQGGLAKNIQYF
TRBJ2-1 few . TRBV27 TGTGCCAGCAGTCTACTGATGGCGAATGAGCAGTTCTTC CASSLLMANEQFF
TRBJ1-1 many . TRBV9 TGTGCCAGCAGCGAAAGGTTGGCCACTGAAGCTTTCTTT CASSERLATEAFF
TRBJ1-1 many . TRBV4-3 TGCGCCAGCAGCCCCCGGCAGGGCGTGAACACTGAAGCTTTCTTT CASSPRQGVNTEAFF
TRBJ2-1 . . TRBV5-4 TGTGCCAGCAGCTTCTCGCTGGAGCAGTTCTTC CASSFSLEQFF
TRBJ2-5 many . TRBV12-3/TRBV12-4 TGTGCCAGCAGTTTTTATAGCGGAGAGACCCAGTACTTC CASSFYSGETQYF
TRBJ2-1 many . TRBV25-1 TGTGCCAGCAGTGGCTTTGAAGGGTCCCTCTTC CASSGFEGSLF
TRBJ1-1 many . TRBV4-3 TGCGCCAGCAGCCAAGGCTACGAGGGTTTGGCTTTCTTT CASSQGYEGLAFF
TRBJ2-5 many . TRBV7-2 TGTGCCAGCAGCTTTCGGGGGGAGACCCAGTACTTC CASSFRGETQYF
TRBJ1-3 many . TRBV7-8 TGTGCCAGCAGCTTAGCTGGAAACACCATATATTTT CASSLAGNTIYF
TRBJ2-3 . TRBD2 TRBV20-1 TGCAGTGCCCCTGGACTAGCGGGGGTAGATACGCAGTATTTT CSAPGLAGVDTQYF
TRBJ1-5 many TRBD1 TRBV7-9 TGTGCCAGCAGCCCAGGGGGTGGGAATCAGCCCCAGCATTTT CASSPGGGNQPQHF
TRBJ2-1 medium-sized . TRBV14 TGTGCCAGCAGCCAAGATAGTCCCCAATTCTACAATGAGCAGTTCTTC CASSQDSPQFYNEQFF
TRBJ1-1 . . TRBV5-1 TGCGCCAGCAGGGAGTTGGGGGGCACTGAAGCTTTCTTT CASRELGGTEAFF
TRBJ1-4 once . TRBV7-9 TGTGCCAGCAGCTTAGGGACGGGCAATGAAAAACTGTTTTTT CASSLGTGNEKLFF
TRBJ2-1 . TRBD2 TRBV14 TGTGCCAGCAGCCAACCGGGACTAGCGGGAGAGTCGGGCTTCCACAATGAGCAGTTCTTC CASSQPGLAGESGFHNEQFF
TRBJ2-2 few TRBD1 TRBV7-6 TGTGCCAGCAGCCCATACCTTACCCGGACAGGGGACACCGGGGAGCTGTTTTTT CASSPYLTRTGDTGELFF
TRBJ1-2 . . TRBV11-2 TGTGCCAGCAGCTTTTCTTGGGGGGCCGATGGCTACACCTTC CASSFSWGADGYTF
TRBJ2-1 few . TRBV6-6 TGTGCCAGCAAACAGTCTGAGCAGTTCTTC CASKQSEQFF
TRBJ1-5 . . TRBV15 TGTGCCACCAGCAGAGATTATGGTTCGGATCAGCCCCAGCATTTT CATSRDYGSDQPQHF
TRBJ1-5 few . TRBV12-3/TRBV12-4 TGTGCCAGCAGGCGACGTGGGGGGACACCTAGCAATCAGCCCCAGCATTTT CASRRRGGTPSNQPQHF
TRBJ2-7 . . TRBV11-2 TGTGCCAGCAGCTTAGGTATAAGGCAGGGAAACGAGCAGTACTTC CASSLGIRQGNEQYF
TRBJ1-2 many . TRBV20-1 TGCAGTGCTAGAGGCCAGACAACTAACTATGGCTACACCTTC CSARGQTTNYGYTF
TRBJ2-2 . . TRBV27 TGTGCCAGCAGTTTAAAGCCTAGCCTCAGGGCCGGGGAGCTGTTTTTT CASSLKPSLRAGELFF
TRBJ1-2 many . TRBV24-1 TGTGCCACCAGTGCCAGACCCGGACCGTATGGCTACACCTTC CATSARPGPYGYTF
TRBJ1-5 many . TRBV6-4 TGTGCCAGCAGTCCCTGGCAGGATGATAGCAATCAGCCCCAGCATTTT CASSPWQDDSNQPQHF
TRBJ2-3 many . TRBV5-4 TGTGCCAGCAGCCGGAGAGCTACTAGCACAGATACGCAGTATTTT CASSRRATSTDTQYF
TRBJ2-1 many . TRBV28 TGTGCCAGCAGTTTAGTACTCAGGAACAATGAGCAGTTCTTC CASSLVLRNNEQFF
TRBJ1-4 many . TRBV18 TGTGCCAGCTCACCAAGGACAGAGGCCGATGAAAAACTGTTTTTT CASSPRTEADEKLFF
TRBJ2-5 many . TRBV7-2 TGTGCCAGCAGCTTAGTTTTTTCGCCCGAGCAAGAGACCCAGTACTTC CASSLVFSPEQETQYF
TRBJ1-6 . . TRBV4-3 TGCGCCAGCAGCCAAGATCCGGCAGATACAAATTCACCCCTCCACTTT CASSQDPADTNSPLHF
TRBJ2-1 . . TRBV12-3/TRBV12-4 TGTGCCAGCAGTTTTCGCGGCGCCTACAATGAGCAGTTCTTC CASSFRGAYNEQFF
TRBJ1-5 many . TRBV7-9 TGTGCCAGCAGCTTAGAATATCAGCCCCAGCATTTT CASSLEYQPQHF
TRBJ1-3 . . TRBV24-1 TGTGCCACCAGTGATTTGCTCCCCGGGTACTCTGGAAACACCATATATTTT CATSDLLPGYSGNTIYF
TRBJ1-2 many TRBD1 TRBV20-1 TGCAGTGCTAGAGTTAACAGGGGGCGCGATGGCTACACCTTC CSARVNRGRDGYTF
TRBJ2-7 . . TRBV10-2 TGCGCCAGCATTCCGGGACATAGCTCCTACGAGCAGTACTTC CASIPGHSSYEQYF
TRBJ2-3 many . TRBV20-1 TGCAGTGCTAGCCAAACGGGACTCTTCACAGATACGCAGTATTTT CSASQTGLFTDTQYF
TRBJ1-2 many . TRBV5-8 TGTGCCAGCAGCCTACTTACGCCCTATGGCTACACCTTC CASSLLTPYGYTF
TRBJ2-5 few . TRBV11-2 TGTGCCAGCAGCTTAGAGGGGTTACCTCAAGAGACCCAGTACTTC CASSLEGLPQETQYF
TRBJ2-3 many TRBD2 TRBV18 TGTGCCAGCTCAACCCTTAGCGGGGGAGGACGGAGTACGCAGTATTTT CASSTLSGGGRSTQYF
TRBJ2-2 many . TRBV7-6 TGTGCCAGCAGCTTTGAGGTCGGGGAGCTGTTTTTT CASSFEVGELFF